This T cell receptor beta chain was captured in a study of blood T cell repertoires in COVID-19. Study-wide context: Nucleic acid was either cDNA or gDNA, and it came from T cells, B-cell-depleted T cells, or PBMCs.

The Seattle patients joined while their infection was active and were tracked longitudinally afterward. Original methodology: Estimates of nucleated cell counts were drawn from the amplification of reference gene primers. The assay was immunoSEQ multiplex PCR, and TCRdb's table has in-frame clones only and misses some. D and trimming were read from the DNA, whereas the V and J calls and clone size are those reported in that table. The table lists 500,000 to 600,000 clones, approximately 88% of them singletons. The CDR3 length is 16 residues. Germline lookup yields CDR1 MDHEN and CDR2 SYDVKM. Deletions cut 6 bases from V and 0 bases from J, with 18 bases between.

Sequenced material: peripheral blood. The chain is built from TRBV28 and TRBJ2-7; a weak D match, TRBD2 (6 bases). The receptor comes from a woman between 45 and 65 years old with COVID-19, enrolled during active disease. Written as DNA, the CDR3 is TGTGCCAGCAGCACTGGGGGACTTTCGAGCTCCTACGAGCAGTACTTC. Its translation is CASSTGGLSSSYEQYF.